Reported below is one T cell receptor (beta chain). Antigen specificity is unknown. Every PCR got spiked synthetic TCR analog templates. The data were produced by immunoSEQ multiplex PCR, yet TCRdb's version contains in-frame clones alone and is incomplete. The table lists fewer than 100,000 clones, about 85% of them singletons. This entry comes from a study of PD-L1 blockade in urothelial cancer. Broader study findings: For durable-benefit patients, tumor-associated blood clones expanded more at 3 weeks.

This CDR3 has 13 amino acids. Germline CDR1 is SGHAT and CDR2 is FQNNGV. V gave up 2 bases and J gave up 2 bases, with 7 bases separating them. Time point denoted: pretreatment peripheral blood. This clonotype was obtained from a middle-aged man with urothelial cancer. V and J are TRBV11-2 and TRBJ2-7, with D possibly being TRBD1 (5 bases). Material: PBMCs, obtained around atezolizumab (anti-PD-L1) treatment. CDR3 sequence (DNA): TGTGCCAGCAGCTTATTAGGGGCCTACGAGCAGTACTTC. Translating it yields CASSLLGAYEQYF. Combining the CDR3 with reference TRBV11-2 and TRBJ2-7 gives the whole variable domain EAGVAQSPRYKIIEKRQSVAFWCNPISGHATLYWYQQILGQGPKLLIQFQNNGVVDDSQLPKDRFSAERLKGVDSTLKIQPAKLEDSAVYLCASSLLGAYEQYFGPGTRLTVT.